The T cell receptor (beta chain) described here comes from a study of blood T cells in healthy people across ages. Study-level findings and limits: Changes seen in expanded clonotypes were possibly confounded by donor CMV status left unknown.

There were healthy Caucasian individuals from Russia, aged roughly 6 to 100, serving as donors. Of note for this clonotype: Its antigen is unknown.

A sample-barcoded 5' primer and a J-beta primer mix were used in a second PCR of roughly 6 to 11 cycles. TCRdb reprocessed the 5' RACE reads via MiXCR and lists one record per CDR3 protein. The table shows 1.4 million or so distinct CDR3 sequences, with less than 45% occurring only once. Per germline, CDR1 MNHNY and CDR2 SVGAGI (reference sequence). Trimming removed 4 bases at V and 8 bases at J, with 20 bases between. The CDR3 runs to 15 residues. Input material: blood. The origin of this receptor is a woman younger than 30 in good health. The rearrangement uses TRBV6-6 and TRBJ1-2; D is unclear. The CDR3: CASSFGEPAEDGYTF. The CDR3 DNA reads as TGTGCCAGCAGTTTCGGTGAGCCCGCCGAGGACGGCTACACCTTC.